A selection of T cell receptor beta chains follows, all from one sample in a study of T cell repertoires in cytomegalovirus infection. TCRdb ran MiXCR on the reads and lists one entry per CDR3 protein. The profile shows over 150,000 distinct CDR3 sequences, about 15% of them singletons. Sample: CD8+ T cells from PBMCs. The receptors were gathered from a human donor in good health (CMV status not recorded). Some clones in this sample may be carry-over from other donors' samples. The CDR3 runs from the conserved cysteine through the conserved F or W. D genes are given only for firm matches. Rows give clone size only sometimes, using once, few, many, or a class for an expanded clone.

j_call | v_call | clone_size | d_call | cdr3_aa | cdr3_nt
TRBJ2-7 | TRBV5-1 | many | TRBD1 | CASSYPGQGTYEQYF | TGCGCCAGCAGTTATCCGGGACAGGGGACCTACGAGCAGTACTTC
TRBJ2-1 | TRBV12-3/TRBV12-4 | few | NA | CASSLPQGTYNEQFF | TGTGCCAGCAGTCTACCGCAGGGTACCTACAATGAGCAGTTCTTC
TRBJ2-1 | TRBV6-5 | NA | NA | CASSYGSGEQFF | TGTGCCAGCAGTTACGGTAGCGGTGAGCAGTTCTTC
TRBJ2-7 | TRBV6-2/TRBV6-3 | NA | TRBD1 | CASDRGNEQYF | TGTGCCAGCGACAGGGGCAACGAGCAGTACTTC
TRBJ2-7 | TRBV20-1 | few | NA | CSARHQNSYEQYF | TGCAGTGCTAGACATCAAAACTCCTACGAGCAGTACTTC
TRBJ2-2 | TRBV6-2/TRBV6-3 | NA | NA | CASRWLRYGELFF | TGTGCCAGCAGGTGGTTGCGGTACGGGGAGCTGTTTTTT
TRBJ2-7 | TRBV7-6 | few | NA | CASSSGIGAYEQYF | TGTGCCAGCAGCTCCGGGATAGGGGCCTACGAGCAGTACTTC
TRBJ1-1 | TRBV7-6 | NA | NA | CASSLAGSLPEAFF | TGTGCCAGCAGCTTAGCGGGCAGCCTACCTGAAGCTTTCTTT
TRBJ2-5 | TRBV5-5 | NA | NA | CASSGRRVETQYF | TGTGCCAGCAGCGGGAGGAGGGTTGAGACCCAGTACTTC
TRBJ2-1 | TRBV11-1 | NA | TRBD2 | CASSSSGGAIRNEQFF | TGCGCCAGCAGCTCTAGCGGGGGGGCCATAAGGAATGAGCAGTTCTTC
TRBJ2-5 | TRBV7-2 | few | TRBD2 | CASSFGRGGPGTQYF | TGTGCCAGCAGCTTCGGGCGGGGGGGTCCAGGGACCCAGTACTTC
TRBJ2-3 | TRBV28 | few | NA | CASTAALGAQYF | TGTGCCAGCACGGCGGCGCTAGGGGCGCAGTATTTT
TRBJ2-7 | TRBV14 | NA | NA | CASSQVIDRQYF | TGTGCCAGCAGCCAAGTGATTGACAGGCAGTACTTC
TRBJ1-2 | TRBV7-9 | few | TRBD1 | CASSTWDRSNYGYTF | TGTGCCAGCAGCACATGGGACAGGAGTAACTATGGCTACACCTTC
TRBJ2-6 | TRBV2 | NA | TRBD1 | CASSDRQGVGNVLTF | TGTGCCAGCAGTGATCGACAGGGAGTGGGTAACGTCCTGACTTTC
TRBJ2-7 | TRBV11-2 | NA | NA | CASSWIHEQYF | TGTGCCAGCAGCTGGATCCACGAGCAGTACTTC
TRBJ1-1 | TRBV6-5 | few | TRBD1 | CASSYPPTQGANTEAFF | TGTGCCAGCAGTTACCCCCCAACGCAGGGGGCGAACACTGAAGCTTTCTTT
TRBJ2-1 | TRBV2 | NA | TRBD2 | CASSEVGGSGGVLKPPYNEQFF | TGTGCCAGCAGTGAAGTCGGAGGAAGCGGGGGGGTCCTTAAGCCGCCCTACAATGAGCAGTTCTTC
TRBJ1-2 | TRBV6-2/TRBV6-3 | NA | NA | CASSSDRDTLFNYGYTF | TGTGCCAGCAGTTCCGACCGGGACACCCTATTTAACTATGGCTACACCTTC
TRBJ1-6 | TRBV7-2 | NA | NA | CASSLGGVSPLHF | TGTGCCAGCAGCTTAGGAGGGGTCTCACCCCTCCACTTT
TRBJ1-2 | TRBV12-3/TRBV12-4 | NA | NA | CASGEALVNYGYTF | TGTGCCAGCGGAGAGGCTTTGGTTAACTATGGCTACACCTTC
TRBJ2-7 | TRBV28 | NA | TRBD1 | CASGRRDRGVYEQYF | TGTGCCAGCGGCCGTCGGGACAGGGGTGTCTACGAGCAGTACTTC
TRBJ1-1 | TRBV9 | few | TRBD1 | CASRGDRDTEAFF | TGTGCCAGCAGGGGGGACAGGGACACTGAAGCTTTCTTT
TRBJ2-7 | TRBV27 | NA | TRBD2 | CASSLSERGGLEQYF | TGTGCCAGCAGTTTATCGGAGCGGGGGGGCCTCGAGCAGTACTTC
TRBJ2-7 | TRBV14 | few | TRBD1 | CASSPIQGPYEQYF | TGTGCCAGCAGTCCCATACAGGGGCCCTACGAGCAGTACTTC
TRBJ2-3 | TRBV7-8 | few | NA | CASSLVAGTDTQYF | TGTGCCAGCAGCTTAGTGGCGGGAACAGATACGCAGTATTTT
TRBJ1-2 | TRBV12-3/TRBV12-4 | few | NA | CASSLGREGIYGYTF | TGTGCCAGCAGCCTCGGCAGGGAAGGAATCTATGGCTACACCTTC
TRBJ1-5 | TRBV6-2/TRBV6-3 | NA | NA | CASSYDGQPQHF | TGTGCCAGCAGTTACGATGGCCAGCCCCAGCATTTT
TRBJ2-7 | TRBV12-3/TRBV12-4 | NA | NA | CASSLAREYEQYF | TGTGCCAGCAGTTTAGCCAGGGAATACGAGCAGTACTTC
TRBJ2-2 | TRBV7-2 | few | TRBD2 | CASSSREGTGELFF | TGTGCCAGCAGCTCCAGGGAGGGCACCGGGGAGCTGTTTTTT
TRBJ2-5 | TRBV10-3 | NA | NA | CAISEGAQVRETQYF | TGTGCCATCAGTGAAGGGGCTCAGGTGCGAGAGACCCAGTACTTC
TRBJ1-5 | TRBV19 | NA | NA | CASSIVALNQPQHF | TGTGCCAGTAGTATAGTAGCCCTCAATCAGCCCCAGCATTTT
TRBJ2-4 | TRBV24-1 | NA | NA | CATSARGPKNIQYF | TGTGCCACGAGTGCGCGGGGACCCAAAAACATTCAGTACTTC
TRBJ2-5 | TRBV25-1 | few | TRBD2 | CASATSGEETQYF | TGTGCCAGCGCCACTAGCGGGGAGGAGACCCAGTACTTC
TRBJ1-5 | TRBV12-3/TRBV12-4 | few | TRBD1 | CASAQQGEQPQHF | TGTGCCAGCGCTCAACAGGGGGAGCAGCCCCAGCATTTT
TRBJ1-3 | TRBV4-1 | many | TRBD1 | CASSPDPGQTITIYF | TGCGCCAGCAGCCCCGACCCGGGACAGACGATAACCATATATTTT
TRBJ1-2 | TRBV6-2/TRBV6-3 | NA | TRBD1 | CASRSQGDGNYGYTF | TGTGCCAGCAGAAGTCAGGGGGACGGTAACTATGGCTACACCTTC
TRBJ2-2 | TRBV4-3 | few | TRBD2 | CASSPSRGLGNTGELFF | TGCGCCAGCAGCCCTTCGAGGGGACTAGGGAACACCGGGGAGCTGTTTTTT
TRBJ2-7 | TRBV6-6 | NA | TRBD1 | CASRSGQETYEQYF | TGTGCCAGCAGGTCGGGACAGGAAACCTACGAGCAGTACTTC
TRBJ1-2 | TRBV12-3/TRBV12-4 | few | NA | CASSLPGNYGYTF | TGTGCCAGCAGTTTACCAGGGAACTATGGCTACACCTTC
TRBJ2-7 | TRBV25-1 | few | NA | CASNEHGAAYEQYF | TGTGCCAGCAATGAACACGGGGCAGCCTACGAGCAGTACTTC
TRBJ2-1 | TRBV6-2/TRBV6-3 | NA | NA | CASNTRNNNEQFF | TGTGCCAGCAACACCCGTAATAACAATGAGCAGTTCTTC
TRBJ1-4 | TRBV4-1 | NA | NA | CASSHARQSLNEKLFF | TGCGCCAGCAGCCACGCTCGACAGAGCCTTAATGAAAAACTGTTTTTT
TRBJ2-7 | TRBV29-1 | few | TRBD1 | CSAGTGGGEQYF | TGCAGCGCCGGGACAGGGGGGGGCGAGCAGTACTTC
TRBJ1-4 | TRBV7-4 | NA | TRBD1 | CASSHWEGAYEKLFF | TGTGCCAGCAGCCATTGGGAGGGGGCTTATGAAAAACTGTTTTTT
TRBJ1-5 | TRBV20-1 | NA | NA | CSAREIGWSNQPQHF | TGCAGTGCTAGAGAAATTGGCTGGAGCAATCAGCCCCAGCATTTT
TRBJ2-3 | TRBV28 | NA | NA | CASSLFGGSTDTQYF | TGTGCCAGCAGTTTATTTGGGGGGAGCACAGATACGCAGTATTTT
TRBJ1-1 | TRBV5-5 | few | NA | CASSLRQGYRNTEAFF | TGTGCCAGCAGCTTGCGTCAGGGTTATAGGAACACTGAAGCTTTCTTT
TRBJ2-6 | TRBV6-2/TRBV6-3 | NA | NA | CARSSRGSGANVLTF | TGTGCCCGCAGCTCTAGGGGCTCTGGGGCCAACGTCCTGACTTTC
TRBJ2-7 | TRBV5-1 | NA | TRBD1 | CASSLNFPGQGAFEQYF | TGCGCCAGCAGCTTAAACTTCCCGGGACAGGGGGCCTTCGAGCAGTACTTC
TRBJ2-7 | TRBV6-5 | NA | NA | CASSYEDTRGEQYF | TGTGCCAGCAGTTACGAGGACACTCGAGGCGAGCAGTACTTC
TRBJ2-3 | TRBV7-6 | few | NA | CASSLAYSTDTQYF | TGTGCTAGCAGCTTGGCCTACTCCACAGATACGCAGTATTTT
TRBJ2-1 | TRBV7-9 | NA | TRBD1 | CASSGSGTGRNEQFF | TGTGCCAGCAGCGGATCCGGGACAGGGCGGAATGAGCAGTTCTTC
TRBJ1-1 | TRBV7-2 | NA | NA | CASSLRTAEAFF | TGTGCCAGCAGCTTAAGGACAGCTGAAGCTTTCTTT
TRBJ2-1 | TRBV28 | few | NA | CAAGLSIASYNEQFF | TGTGCCGCGGGGCTATCCATAGCCTCCTACAATGAGCAGTTCTTC